This T cell receptor beta chain is drawn from a study of regulatory T cells in long-lasting Graves disease (dated by TCRdb to the early 2020s). Study-level background: Persistent Graves' disease meant more than 5 years of antithyroid drug treatment with TSH receptor autoantibodies that stayed positive. A total of roughly 35 samples underwent TCR sequencing: about 13 from persistent and around 20 from newly diagnosed Graves' disease patients. This study used TCR sequencing and RNA sequencing of peripheral blood to compare persistent Graves' disease patients against newly diagnosed Graves' disease patients. Persistent Graves' disease patients in the clinical cohort had taken antithyroid drugs for roughly 10 years on average. The study was registered as a clinical trial and conducted in China. What the authors observed across the whole study: Sequencing and analysis were restricted to the TCR beta chain. Persistent disease showed preferential use of TRBV28, TRBJ1-2 and TRBJ2-5, whereas newly diagnosed disease favored TRBV20-1 and TRBJ2-1. Persistent Graves' disease patients showed lower TCR Shannon entropy and fewer highly expanded clones than newly diagnosed patients, suggesting clonal expansion. The authors noted that the small sample size was a limitation that may lower accuracy. Only peripheral blood was studied, because thyroid tissue, the primary lesion, was inaccessible. A larger number of public clonotypes was shared among persistent patients (under 3,000) than among newly diagnosed patients (around 890).

The sample's time point label, decoded: persistent/refractory GD, antithyroid drugs over 5 years with positive TRAb. For both TCR sequencing and RNA sequencing, RNA was extracted from PBMCs in TRIzol. Graves' disease was diagnosed according to American Thyroid Association guidelines. The patients came from an endocrinology department in Xi'an, China. Each patient gave around 9.2 milliliters of peripheral blood, collected in an EDTA anticoagulant tube. PBMCs were isolated by Ficoll Paque Plus density gradient separation without further T cell sorting. An Agilent 2100 Bioanalyzer and agarose gel were used to check RNA quality, and a NanoDrop 2000 was used to measure RNA concentration. From the cysteine up to the phenylalanine, the CDR3 has a length of 15 residues. Kept here is only the CDR3 DNA, which spans 45 bases and is read in frame from base 1. This clonotype has at least ten counts. What antigen it recognizes has not been identified. A junction boundary mismatches the germline segment, possibly from a read error.

Libraries were prepared through multiplex PCR. Sequencing was performed on an Illumina HiSeq 4000. CDR3 regions were amplified by Arm-PCR with iRepertoire HTBI primers to construct TCR beta libraries. PCR products were gel purified before sequencing. As for the authors' bioinformatics: Gene usage analysis of CDR3 amino acid clonotypes relied on the 60 to 65 TRBV and about 15 TRBJ segments identified across samples. Filtered high-quality paired reads were merged into contigs using COPE and FqMerger. BLAST was used to align contigs to the IMGT TRBV, TRBD and TRBJ reference genes, and CDR3 was defined following IMGT. Highly expanded clones were defined as clonotypes with a frequency above 0.1%. Repertoire diversity was measured by Shannon entropy, and V-J evenness by the Gini coefficient. Public clonotypes were defined as clonotypes shared by more than one individual. TCRdb applied fastp at Q25 and MiXCR to the public reads, then kept only in-frame beta chains. Identical CDR3 proteins give one entry, which carries the most common genes and DNA. Clone size and V and J calls follow TCRdb, not the original study. This sample holds 650,000 to 700,000 distinct CDR3 sequences; about 30% were observed only once. Under 50% of the sample is taken by the ten largest.

The material was peripheral blood mononuclear cells (PBMCs), obtained when the disease was refractory, from a patient treated with antithyroid drugs. The rearrangement combines TRBV12-3 or TRBV12-4 with TRBJ1-1; the D gene cannot be resolved reliably. This clonotype was obtained from a female donor with Graves disease. CDR3 sequence: CASSLGVGLNTEAFF. The DNA sequence follows: TGTGCCAGCAGCTTAGGTGTCGGGTTGAACACTGAAGCTTTCTTT.